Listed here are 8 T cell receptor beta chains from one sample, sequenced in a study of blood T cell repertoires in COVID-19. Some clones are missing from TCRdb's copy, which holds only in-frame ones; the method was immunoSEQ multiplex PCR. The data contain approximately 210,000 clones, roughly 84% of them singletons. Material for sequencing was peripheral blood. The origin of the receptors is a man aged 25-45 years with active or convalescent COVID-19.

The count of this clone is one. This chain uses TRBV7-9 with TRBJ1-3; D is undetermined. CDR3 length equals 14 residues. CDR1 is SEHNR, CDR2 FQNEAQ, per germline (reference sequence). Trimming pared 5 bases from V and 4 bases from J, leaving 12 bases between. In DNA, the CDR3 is TGTGCCAGCAGCCCGCCAGGCCTGGGAAACACCATATATTTT. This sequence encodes CASSPPGLGNTIYF.

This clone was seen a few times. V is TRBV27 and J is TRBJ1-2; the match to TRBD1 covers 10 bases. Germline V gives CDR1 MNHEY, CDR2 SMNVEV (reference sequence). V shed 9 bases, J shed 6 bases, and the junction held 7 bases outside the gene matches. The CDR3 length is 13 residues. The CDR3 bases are TGTGCCAGTACCGGGACAGGGGACAATGGCTACACCTTC. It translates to CASTGTGDNGYTF.

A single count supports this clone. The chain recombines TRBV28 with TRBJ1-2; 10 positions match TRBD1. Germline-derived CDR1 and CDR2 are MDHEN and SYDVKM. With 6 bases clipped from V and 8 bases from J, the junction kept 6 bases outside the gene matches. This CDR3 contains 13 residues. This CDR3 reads CASSPDRGRGYTF. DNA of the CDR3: TGTGCCAGCAGCCCTGACAGGGGGCGAGGCTACACCTTC.

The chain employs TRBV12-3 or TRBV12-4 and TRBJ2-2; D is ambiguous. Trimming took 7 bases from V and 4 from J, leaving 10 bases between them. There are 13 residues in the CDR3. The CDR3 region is CASIRAGTGELFF. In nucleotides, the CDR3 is TGTGCCAGCATAAGAGCTGGCACCGGGGAGCTGTTTTTT.

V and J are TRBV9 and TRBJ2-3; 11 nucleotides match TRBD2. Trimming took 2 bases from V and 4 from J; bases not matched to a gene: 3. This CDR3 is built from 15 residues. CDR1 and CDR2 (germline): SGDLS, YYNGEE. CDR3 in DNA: TGTGCCAGCAGCGTGCTTAGCGGGGGGGCAGATACGCAGTATTTT. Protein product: CASSVLSGGADTQYF.

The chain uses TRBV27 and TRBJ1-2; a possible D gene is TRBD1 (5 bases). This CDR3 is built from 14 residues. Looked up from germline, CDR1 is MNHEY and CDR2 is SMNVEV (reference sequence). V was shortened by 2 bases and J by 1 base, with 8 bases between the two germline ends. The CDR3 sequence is CASSLGGDNYGYTF. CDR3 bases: TGTGCCAGCAGTTTAGGGGGGGATAACTATGGCTACACCTTC.

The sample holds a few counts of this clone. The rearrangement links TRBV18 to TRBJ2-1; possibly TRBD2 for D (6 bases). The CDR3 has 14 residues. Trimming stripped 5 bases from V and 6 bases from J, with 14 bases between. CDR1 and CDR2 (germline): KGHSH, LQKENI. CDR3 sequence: CASSSGYGGNEQFF. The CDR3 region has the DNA TGTGCCAGCTCATCCGGTTACGGGGGCAATGAGCAGTTCTTC.

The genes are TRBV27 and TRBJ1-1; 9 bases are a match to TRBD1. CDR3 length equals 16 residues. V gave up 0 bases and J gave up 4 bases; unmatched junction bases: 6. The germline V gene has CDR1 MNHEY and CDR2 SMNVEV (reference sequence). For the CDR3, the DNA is TGTGCCAGCAGTTTATCCCGAGGGACAGGGCTCACTGAAGCTTTCTTT. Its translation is CASSLSRGTGLTEAFF.